This T cell receptor (beta chain) was obtained from a study of response to subunit inactivated influenza vaccine. The CDR3 totals 14 residues. The germline gives CDR1 MNHEY, CDR2 SVGEGT. V lost 6 bases and J lost 4; bases outside the gene matches: 7. TCRdb analysed the RT-PCR reads with MiXCR anew, one entry per CDR3 protein. The data contain roughly 620,000 distinct CDR3 sequences, roughly 12% of them singletons. At least ten counts were recorded for this clonotype. In addition, the sample was reused for a study of T cells expressing NK-cell markers. Per that study: cDNA encoding TCR beta was synthesized via 5'RACE template switching incorporating UMIs. From sorted CD3+CD56+NKG2C+, CD3+CD56+NKG2C- and CD3+CD56-NKG2C+ T cells came the TCR beta repertoires. Among a handful of donors, these clonotypes also ranked first in the CD3+CD56-NKG2C+ fraction.

This TCR came from a man aged 50-60 years who received an inactivated influenza vaccine. The chain combines TRBV6-2 or TRBV6-3 with TRBJ1-1; 8 bases are shared with TRBD1. This material consisted of PBMCs from blood, taken on the day of vaccination. The CDR3: CASRMTGVITEAFF. In DNA, the CDR3 is TGTGCCAGCAGGATGACAGGGGTGATCACTGAAGCTTTCTTT.